This T cell receptor beta chain was recorded in a study of cytomegalovirus exposure and HLA in healthy donors. About the study: The approximately 110 validation repertoires used a platform that matched the one used for the approximately 670 first-cohort repertoires, as a later analysis reported. Whole-study findings and limits: Subsequent analysis revealed that first-cohort TCR clusters tended to co-occur in the roughly 120 validation repertoires.

As to this clone: The antigen is undetermined.

Libraries were prepared by immunoSEQ multiplex PCR; TCRdb keeps only in-frame clonotypes and omits some of them. Of about 150,000 clones in the sample, more than 70% are singletons; the top ten hold approximately 2%. The TCR was taken from a human donor in good health. Material: PBMCs.

The CDR3, as DNA: TGTGCCAGTAGTATCGCTAGCGGGGTCGGGTCCTACAATGAGCAGTTCTTC. It specifies CASSIASGVGSYNEQFF. The genes are TRBV19 and TRBJ2-1; 9 bases match TRBD2. V dropped 3 bases and J dropped 1; count of bases not matched to a gene: 7. The germline CDR1 and CDR2 sequences are LNHDA and SQIVND (reference sequence). The length of the CDR3 is 17 residues.